Presented here are 4 T cell receptor beta chains from one specimen sequenced in a study of breast tumors, draining lymph nodes, adjacent tissues. Axillary draining lymph nodes of breast cancer patients supplied the node samples. TCRdb recomputed calls from the multiplex PCR reads with MiXCR, one row per CDR3 protein. The sample holds about 270,000 distinct CDR3 sequences, roughly 30% seen once. Specimen: axillary lymph node tissue. These receptors originate from a female donor with breast cancer. Some clones in this sample may be carry-over from other donors' samples.

This clonotype was counted only a few times. Being one base from a much bigger clone, this may be a read error. The chain is built from TRBV14 and TRBJ2-1; 9 bases match TRBD2. Germline loops: CDR1 SGHDN, CDR2 FVKESK. The CDR3 sequence is 16 residues long. Here the CDR3 reads CASSQDMGLAFNAQFF. Here the CDR3 DNA reads TGTGCCAGCAGCCAAGATATGGGACTAGCCTTCAATGCGCAGTTCTTC. Variable domain in full (rest from reference TRBV14 and TRBJ2-1): EAGVTQFPSHSVIEKGQTVTLRCDPISGHDNLYWYRRVMGKEIKFLLHFVKESKQDESGMPNNRFLAERTGGTYSTLKVQPAELEDSGVYFCASSQDMGLAFNAQFFGPGTRLTVL.

This clonotype was counted ten times or more. The chain carries TRBV5-1 and TRBJ2-7; possible D gene TRBD1, 6 bases. V was trimmed by 0 bases and J by 2 bases, leaving 9 bases between them. This CDR3 is 14 amino acids long. Per germline, CDR1 SGHRS and CDR2 YFSETQ. The CDR3 region has the DNA TGCGCCAGCAGCTTGGGGGACATGACCTACGAGCAGTACTTC. Its protein is CASSLGDMTYEQYF.

With regard to this clonotype: With a much larger clone just one base away, this may be a read error. The chain carries TRBV12-3 or TRBV12-4 and TRBJ2-7; possibly TRBD1 for D (5 bases). The ends were cut back, 8 bases at V and 6 bases at J, with 14 bases in the middle. The CDR3 extends over 12 amino acids. This chain's CDR3 is CASGRAGPEQYF. The CDR3 DNA reads TGTGCCAGCGGCCGGGCAGGGCCCGAGCAGTACTTC.

With regard to this clonotype: A much bigger clone sits one base away, suggesting this may be a read error. This rearrangement joins TRBV14 to TRBJ2-7; TRBD1 matches 8 bases. From germline, CDR1 is SGHDN and CDR2 FVKESK. The CDR3 extends over 16 amino acids. Here the CDR3 reads CTSSQDGAGGLYEQYF. CDR3 sequence (DNA): TGTACCAGCAGCCAAGATGGGGCAGGGGGCCTCTACGAGCAGTACTTC.